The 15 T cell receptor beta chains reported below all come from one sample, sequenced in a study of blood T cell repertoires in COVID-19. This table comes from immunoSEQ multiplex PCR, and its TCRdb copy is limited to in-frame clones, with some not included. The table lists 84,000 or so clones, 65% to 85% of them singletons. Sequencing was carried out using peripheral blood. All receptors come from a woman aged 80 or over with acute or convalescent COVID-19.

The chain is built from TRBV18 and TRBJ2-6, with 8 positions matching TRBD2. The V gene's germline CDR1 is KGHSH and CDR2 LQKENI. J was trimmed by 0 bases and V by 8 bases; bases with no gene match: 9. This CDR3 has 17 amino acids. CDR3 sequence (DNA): TGTGCCAGCCCTGAGAGCGGGGGACTCTCTGGGGCCAACGTCCTGACTTTC. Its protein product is CASPESGGLSGANVLTF.

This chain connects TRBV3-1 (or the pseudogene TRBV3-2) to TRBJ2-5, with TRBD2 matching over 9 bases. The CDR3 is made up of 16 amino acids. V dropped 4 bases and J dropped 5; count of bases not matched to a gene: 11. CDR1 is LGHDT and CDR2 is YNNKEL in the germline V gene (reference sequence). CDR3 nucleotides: TGTGCCAGCAGCCCGCCTCTAGCGGGGATAACCGAGACCCAGTACTTC. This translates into CASSPPLAGITETQYF.

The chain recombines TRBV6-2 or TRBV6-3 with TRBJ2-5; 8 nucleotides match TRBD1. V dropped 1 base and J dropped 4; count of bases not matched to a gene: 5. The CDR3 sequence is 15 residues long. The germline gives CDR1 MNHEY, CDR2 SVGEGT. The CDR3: CASSYYDRGGETQYF. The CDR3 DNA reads TGTGCCAGCAGTTACTACGACAGGGGTGGAGAGACCCAGTACTTC.

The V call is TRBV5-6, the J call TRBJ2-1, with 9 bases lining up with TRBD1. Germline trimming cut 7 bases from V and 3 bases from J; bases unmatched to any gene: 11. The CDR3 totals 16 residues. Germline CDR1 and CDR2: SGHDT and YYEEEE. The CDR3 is CASRRTGTGIYNEQFF. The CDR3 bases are TGTGCCAGCCGCCGTACCGGGACAGGGATCTACAATGAGCAGTTCTTC.

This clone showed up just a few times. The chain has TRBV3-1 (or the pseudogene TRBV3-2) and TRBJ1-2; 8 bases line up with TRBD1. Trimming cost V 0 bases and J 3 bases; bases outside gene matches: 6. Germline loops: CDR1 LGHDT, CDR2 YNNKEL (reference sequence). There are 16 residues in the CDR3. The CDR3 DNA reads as TGTGCCAGCAGCCAAGAGATTCAGGGGGCGGACTATGGCTACACCTTC. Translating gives CASSQEIQGADYGYTF.

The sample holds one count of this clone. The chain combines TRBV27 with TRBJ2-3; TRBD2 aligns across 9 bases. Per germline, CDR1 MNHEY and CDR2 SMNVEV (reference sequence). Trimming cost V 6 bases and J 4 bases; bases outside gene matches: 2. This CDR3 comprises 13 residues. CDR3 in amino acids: CASRTSGPDTQYF. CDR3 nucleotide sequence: TGTGCCAGCAGGACTAGCGGTCCAGATACGCAGTATTTT.

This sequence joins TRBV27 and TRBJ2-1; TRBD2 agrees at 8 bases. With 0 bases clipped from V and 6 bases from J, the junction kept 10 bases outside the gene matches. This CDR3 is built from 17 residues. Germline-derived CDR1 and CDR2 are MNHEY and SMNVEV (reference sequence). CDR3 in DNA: TGTGCCAGCAGTTTATCTAGTGGTAGCGGGGCTCGCAATGAGCAGTTCTTC. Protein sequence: CASSLSSGSGARNEQFF.

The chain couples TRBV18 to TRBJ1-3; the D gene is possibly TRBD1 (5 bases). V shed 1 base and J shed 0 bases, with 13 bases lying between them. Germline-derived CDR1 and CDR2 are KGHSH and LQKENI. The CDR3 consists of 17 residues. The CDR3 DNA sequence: TGTGCCAGCTCACCACAATTGACAGAAGACTCTGGAAACACCATATATTTT. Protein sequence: CASSPQLTEDSGNTIYF.

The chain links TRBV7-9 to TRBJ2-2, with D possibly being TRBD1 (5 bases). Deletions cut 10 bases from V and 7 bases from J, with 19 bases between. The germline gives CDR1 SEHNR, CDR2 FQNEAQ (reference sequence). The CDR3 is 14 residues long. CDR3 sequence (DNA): TGTGCCACCAAAAACAGGCGTATGGGCGGGGAGCTGTTTTTT. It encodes CATKNRRMGGELFF.

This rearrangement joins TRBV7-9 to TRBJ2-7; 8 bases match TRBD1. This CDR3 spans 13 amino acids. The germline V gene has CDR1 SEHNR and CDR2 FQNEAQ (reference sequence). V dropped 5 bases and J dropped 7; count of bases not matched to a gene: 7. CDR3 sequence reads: CASSTGQGLEQYF. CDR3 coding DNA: TGTGCCAGCAGCACTGGACAGGGTTTGGAGCAGTACTTC.

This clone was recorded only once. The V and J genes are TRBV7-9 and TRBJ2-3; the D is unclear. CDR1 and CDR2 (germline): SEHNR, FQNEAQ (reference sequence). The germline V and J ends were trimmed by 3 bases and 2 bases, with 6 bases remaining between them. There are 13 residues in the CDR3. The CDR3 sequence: CASSFSVTDTQYF. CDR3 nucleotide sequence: TGTGCCAGCAGCTTCTCCGTCACAGATACGCAGTATTTT.

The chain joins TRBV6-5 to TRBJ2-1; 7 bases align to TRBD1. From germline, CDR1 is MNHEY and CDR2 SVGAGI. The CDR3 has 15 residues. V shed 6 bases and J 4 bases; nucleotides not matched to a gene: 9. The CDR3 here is CASSEMDRSYNEQFF. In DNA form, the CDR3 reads TGTGCCAGCAGCGAGATGGACAGGTCATACAATGAGCAGTTCTTC.

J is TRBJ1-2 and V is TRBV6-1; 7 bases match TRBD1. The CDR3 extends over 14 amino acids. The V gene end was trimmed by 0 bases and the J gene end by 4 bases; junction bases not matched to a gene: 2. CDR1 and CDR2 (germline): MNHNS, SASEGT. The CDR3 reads CASSEAGQPYGYTF. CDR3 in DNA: TGTGCCAGCAGTGAAGCGGGACAGCCCTATGGCTACACCTTC.

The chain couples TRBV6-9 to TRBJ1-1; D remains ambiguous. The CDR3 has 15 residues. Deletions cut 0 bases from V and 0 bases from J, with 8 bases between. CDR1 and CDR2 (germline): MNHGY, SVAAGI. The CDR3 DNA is TGTGCCAGCAGTTATTCAACAGAAATGAACACTGAAGCTTTCTTT. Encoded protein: CASSYSTEMNTEAFF.

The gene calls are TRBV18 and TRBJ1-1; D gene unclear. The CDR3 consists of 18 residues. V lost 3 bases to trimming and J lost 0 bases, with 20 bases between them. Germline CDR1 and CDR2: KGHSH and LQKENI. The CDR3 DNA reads TGTGCCAGCTCACCTTTTTCGGAGGGTTTACTGATGAACACTGAAGCTTTCTTT. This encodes CASSPFSEGLLMNTEAFF.